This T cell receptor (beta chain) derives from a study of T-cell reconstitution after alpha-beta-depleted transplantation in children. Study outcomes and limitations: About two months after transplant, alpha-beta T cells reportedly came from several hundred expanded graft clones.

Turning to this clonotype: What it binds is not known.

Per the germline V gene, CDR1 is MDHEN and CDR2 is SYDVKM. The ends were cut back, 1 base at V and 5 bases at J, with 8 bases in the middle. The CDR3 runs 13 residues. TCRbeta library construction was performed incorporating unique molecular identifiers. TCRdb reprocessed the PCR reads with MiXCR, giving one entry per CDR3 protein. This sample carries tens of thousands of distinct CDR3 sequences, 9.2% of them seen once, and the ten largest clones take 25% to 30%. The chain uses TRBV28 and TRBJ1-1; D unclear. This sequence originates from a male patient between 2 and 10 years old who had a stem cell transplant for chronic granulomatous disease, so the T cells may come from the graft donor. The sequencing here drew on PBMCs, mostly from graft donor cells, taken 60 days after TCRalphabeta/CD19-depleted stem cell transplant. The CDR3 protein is CASSLLTPTEAFF. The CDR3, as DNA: TGTGCCAGCAGTTTATTGACCCCGACTGAAGCTTTCTTT.